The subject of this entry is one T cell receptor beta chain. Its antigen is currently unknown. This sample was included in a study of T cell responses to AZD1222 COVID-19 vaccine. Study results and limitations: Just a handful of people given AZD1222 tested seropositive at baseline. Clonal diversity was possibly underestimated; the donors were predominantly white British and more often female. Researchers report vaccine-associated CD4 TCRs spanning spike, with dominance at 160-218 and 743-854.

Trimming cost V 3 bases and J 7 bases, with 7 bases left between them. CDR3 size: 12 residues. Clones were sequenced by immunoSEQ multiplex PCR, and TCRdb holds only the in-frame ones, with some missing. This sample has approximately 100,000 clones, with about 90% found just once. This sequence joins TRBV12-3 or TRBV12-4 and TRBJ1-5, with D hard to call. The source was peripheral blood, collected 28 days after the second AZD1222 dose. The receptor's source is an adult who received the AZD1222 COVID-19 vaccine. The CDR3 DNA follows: TGTGCCAGCAGTTTTATAGGGCAGCCCCAGCATTTT. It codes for CASSFIGQPQHF.